This is a list of T cell receptor beta chains from one sample in a study of OX40 agonist ivuxolimab in advanced cancers. Sequencing used immunoSEQ multiplex PCR; TCRdb keeps in-frame clones, though not all of them. Among around 63,000 clones listed, around nine tenths were seen once. The starting material was CD4+ or CD8+ T cells sorted from blood, obtained in a trial of the OX40 agonist ivuxolimab. The source of these receptors is an adult with an advanced solid tumor such as melanoma, head and neck, liver or kidney cancer. Both conserved end residues are part of each CDR3. D genes are given only for firm matches. Part of the rows lack a size; the others show once, few, many or a class for expanded clones.

CDR3 length	clone size	D gene	J gene	V gene	CDR3 protein	CDR3 DNA
13	few	TRBD1	TRBJ1-2	TRBV11-3	CASSPGTGSGYTF	TGTGCCAGCAGCCCCGGGACAGGGTCCGGCTACACCTTC
13	-	-	TRBJ2-7	TRBV9	CASSVGGDYEQYF	TGTGCCAGCAGCGTAGGTGGGGACTACGAGCAGTACTTC
15	-	TRBD1	TRBJ2-1	TRBV12-5	CASGLVEGAFNEQFF	TGTGCTAGTGGTTTGGTAGAGGGGGCTTTCAATGAGCAGTTCTTC
14	-	-	TRBJ2-7	TRBV28	CASISLGGSYEQYF	TGTGCCAGCATCTCCCTGGGGGGCTCCTACGAGCAGTACTTC
14	-	TRBD1	TRBJ2-7	TRBV4-1	CASSYLGQGDEQYF	TGCGCCAGCAGCTATTTGGGACAGGGGGACGAGCAGTACTTC
15	-	-	TRBJ1-4	TRBV7-9	CASSLGQATNEKLFF	TGTGCCAGCAGCTTAGGGCAGGCTACTAATGAAAAACTGTTTTTT
17	-	TRBD2	TRBJ2-1	TRBV4-2	CASSQETSGSSYNEQFF	TGTGCCAGCAGCCAAGAGACTAGCGGGAGCTCCTACAATGAGCAGTTCTTC
15	-	-	TRBJ2-7	TRBV6-6	CASSSRGFDPYEQYF	TGTGCCAGCAGTTCGAGGGGGTTCGACCCCTACGAGCAGTACTTC
15	-	-	TRBJ2-7	TRBV4-1	CASSQGPISSYEQYF	TGCGCCAGCAGCCAGGGTCCTATCAGCTCCTACGAGCAGTACTTC
14	-	-	TRBJ2-2	TRBV10-3	CAISASDNTGELFF	TGTGCCATCAGCGCGAGCGATAACACCGGGGAGCTGTTTTTT
16	-	-	TRBJ1-3	TRBV19	CASSTYSGDSGNTIYF	TGTGCCAGTAGTACCTACTCCGGGGACTCTGGAAACACCATATATTTT
15	-	-	TRBJ1-3	TRBV11-2	CASSLVLDSGNTIYF	TGTGCCAGCAGCTTAGTATTAGACTCTGGAAACACCATATATTTT
13	-	-	TRBJ1-5	TRBV28	CASRTGLGRPQHF	TGTGCCAGCAGAACAGGGCTGGGGCGGCCCCAGCATTTT
16	-	TRBD2	TRBJ2-3	TRBV4-2	CASSLSLTSLADTQYF	TGTGCCAGCAGCCTCTCGTTGACTAGCTTGGCAGATACGCAGTATTTT
15	-	-	TRBJ2-1	TRBV19	CASTITGPSYNEQFF	TGTGCCAGTACCATCACAGGGCCCTCCTACAATGAGCAGTTCTTC
15	-	TRBD1	TRBJ2-7	TRBV19	CASSIEHTGAYEQYF	TGTGCCAGTAGTATAGAACATACAGGGGCCTACGAGCAGTACTTC
19	-	-	TRBJ1-4	TRBV28	CASSSWALRDQEFGEKLFF	TGTGCCAGCAGTTCTTGGGCCCTCCGGGACCAAGAATTCGGGGAAAAACTGTTTTTT
16	-	TRBD1	TRBJ2-5	TRBV19	CASSSRTGTYQETQYF	TGTGCCAGTAGTAGCCGGACAGGGACGTACCAAGAGACCCAGTACTTC
13	-	-	TRBJ1-2	TRBV27	CASSFQGDYGYTF	TGTGCCAGCAGTTTTCAGGGAGACTATGGCTACACCTTC
16	-	-	TRBJ2-1	TRBV7-9	CASSQGEGLLYNEQFF	TGTGCCAGCAGCCAGGGGGAGGGACTACTCTACAATGAGCAGTTCTTC
11	-	-	TRBJ2-1	TRBV5-1	CASSLLGEQFF	TGCGCCAGCAGCCTCTTGGGTGAGCAGTTCTTC
16	-	TRBD1	TRBJ1-1	TRBV27	CASSPSTTGEGTEAFF	TGTGCCAGCAGTCCCTCAACGACAGGGGAGGGTACTGAAGCTTTCTTT
14	-	-	TRBJ2-7	TRBV2	CASSEEALSYEQYF	TGTGCCAGCAGTGAAGAGGCCCTCTCCTACGAGCAGTACTTC
13	-	-	TRBJ2-7	TRBV19	CASSIMGSGEQYF	TGTGCCAGTAGTATCATGGGGTCGGGCGAGCAGTACTTC
12	-	-	TRBJ1-1	TRBV6-1	CASSDWGEEAFF	TGTGCCAGCAGTGATTGGGGGGAGGAAGCTTTCTTT
16	-	TRBD1	TRBJ1-4	TRBV27	CASSLWTGATNEKLFF	TGTGCCAGCAGTTTATGGACAGGGGCTACTAATGAAAAACTGTTTTTT
14	-	-	TRBJ1-1	TRBV25-1	CASSEPGGGPPEVF	TGTGCCAGCAGTGAACCTGGGGGAGGGCCCCCGGAGGTTTTC
13	-	-	TRBJ1-5	TRBV14	CASSQDGNQPQHF	TGTGCCAGCAGCCAAGATGGCAATCAGCCCCAGCATTTT
16	-	TRBD1	TRBJ1-4	TRBV4-1	CASSLDGTGFDEKLFF	TGCGCCAGCAGCCTCGATGGGACAGGGTTCGATGAAAAACTGTTTTTT
14	-	TRBD1	TRBJ2-7	TRBV11-2	CASSHGTGYYEQYF	TGTGCCAGCAGCCATGGGACAGGATACTACGAGCAGTACTTC
15	-	-	TRBJ1-2	TRBV30	CAWSVQGIPFYGYTF	TGTGCCTGGAGTGTACAGGGAATCCCTTTCTATGGCTACACCTTC
17	few	-	TRBJ1-2	TRBV28	CASSSNSGEILSYGYTF	TGTGCCAGCAGTTCAAATTCGGGGGAGATTTTAAGCTATGGCTACACCTTC
17	once	-	TRBJ2-6	TRBV4-1	CASSQRDGTSGANVLTF	TGCGCCAGCAGCCAAAGAGACGGGACGTCTGGGGCCAACGTCCTGACTTTC
17	-	-	TRBJ2-1	TRBV27	CASSFQGVPSSYNEQFF	TGTGCCAGCAGTTTCCAGGGAGTACCTAGCTCCTACAATGAGCAGTTCTTC
18	-	-	TRBJ2-1	TRBV7-6	CASSLRTFLGSSYNEQFF	TGTGCCAGCAGCTTACGGACATTTTTGGGAAGCTCCTACAATGAGCAGTTCTTC
13	-	-	TRBJ2-7	TRBV5-1	CASSLYMRDEQYF	TGCGCCAGCAGCTTGTATATGAGGGACGAGCAGTACTTC
15	-	TRBD1	TRBJ2-7	TRBV4-1	CASSQELGGPYEQYF	TGCGCCAGCAGCCAAGAATTAGGGGGCCCCTACGAGCAGTACTTC
21	-	TRBD2	TRBJ2-1	TRBV30	CAWSVSAPGSRGSGGYYEQFF	TGTGCCTGGAGTGTAAGCGCCCCGGGGTCACGGGGGAGCGGGGGGTACTATGAGCAGTTCTTC
15	-	-	TRBJ2-7	TRBV7-9	CASSLSGTPSYEQYF	TGTGCCAGCAGCTTATCCGGGACACCATCCTACGAGCAGTACTTC
11	-	-	TRBJ2-3	TRBV29-1	CSVHSTDTQYF	TGCAGCGTTCATAGCACAGATACGCAGTATTTT
13	-	-	TRBJ1-2	TRBV5-1	CASSPPGAGGYTF	TGCGCCAGCAGTCCTCCAGGGGCGGGTGGCTACACCTTC
12	once	-	TRBJ2-1	TRBV5-1	CASSLSFREQFF	TGCGCCAGCAGCTTGTCTTTCCGAGAGCAGTTCTTC
14	-	TRBD2	TRBJ2-7	TRBV10-2	CASSESSGSYEQYF	TGCGCCAGCAGTGAGTCTAGCGGGAGCTACGAGCAGTACTTC
13	-	-	TRBJ2-5	TRBV18	CASSPIGGETQYF	TGTGCCAGCTCACCAATCGGGGGAGAGACCCAGTACTTC
15	-	-	TRBJ1-4	TRBV6-5	CASSVLTRGDEKLFF	TGTGCCAGCAGTGTTTTGACCAGGGGAGATGAAAAACTGTTTTTT
13	-	-	TRBJ2-7	TRBV7-9	CASSESGRYEQYF	TGTGCCAGCAGCGAAAGTGGCAGATACGAGCAGTACTTC
15	-	TRBD2	TRBJ2-2	TRBV4-1	CASSQWGGADGELFF	TGCGCCAGCAGCCAATGGGGAGGGGCGGACGGGGAGCTGTTTTTT
18	-	-	TRBJ2-2	TRBV10-3	CAISEPSSQGRTTGELFF	TGTGCCATCAGTGAGCCATCGAGTCAGGGTAGGACGACCGGGGAGCTGTTTTTT
15	-	-	TRBJ2-1	TRBV9	CASSASGSSYNEQFF	TGTGCCAGCAGCGCCTCCGGGAGCTCCTACAATGAGCAGTTCTTC
17	few	-	TRBJ1-4	TRBV6-1	CASSEGGSGALGRKLFF	TGTGCCAGCAGTGAAGGGGGTTCGGGCGCACTTGGCCGAAAACTGTTTTTT